This TCR beta chain was sequenced for a study of cytotoxic CD8 clonotypes in ibrutinib-treated CLL. Study details: Once patients had received a median approximately twelve months of treatment, range 6 to 36, response samples were obtained. Study-wide findings and caveats: In comparison with age-matched healthy donors, baseline clonality was higher and tracked circulating CD8+ T-cell counts. Sampling times, which were not matched between the groups, differed between sustained-remission patients and progressing patients.

For this clone: What it recognizes is unknown.

TCRdb's table, derived via immunoSEQ multiplex PCR, lists solely in-frame clones and lacks some. The sample records roughly 180,000 clones, about 84% being singletons. The junction had 9 bases not matched to a gene; V was cut back by 8 bases and J by 3 bases. The CDR3 contains 17 residues. Germline lookup yields CDR1 SNHLY and CDR2 FYNNEI. Source: PBMCs, taken after 24 months of ibrutinib treatment. The chain joins TRBV2 to TRBJ2-3, with 15 bases fitting TRBD2. This TCR was recovered from a human donor with chronic lymphocytic leukemia. The CDR3 region is CASGLGTSGGRTDTQYF. The CDR3 DNA sequence: TGTGCCAGCGGGTTGGGGACTAGCGGGGGGAGGACAGATACGCAGTATTTT.